The rows below give T cell receptor beta chains drawn from one sample of a study of control samples from healthy donors and cancer patients. The protocol was immunoSEQ multiplex PCR, while the TCRdb copy is restricted to in-frame clones and leaves out a portion. The data contain approximately 120,000 clones, about nine tenths of them singletons. The sequenced sample was blood. Receptors originate from a human donor in good health. The donor label of this sample is uncertain. Both conserved end residues are part of each CDR3. A D gene is named only where the DNA matches it firmly. The size of a clone is reported for some rows only, either as once, few or many, or as a class for expanded clones.

V gene,clone size,D gene,J gene,CDR3 protein,CDR3 DNA
TRBV30,-,TRBD2,TRBJ2-2,CAWRERGHQGELFF,TGTGCCTGGAGGGAGCGGGGGCACCAGGGGGAGCTGTTTTTT
TRBV6-6,-,-,TRBJ1-1,CASSRRGAGDGEAFF,TGTGCCAGCAGCCGAAGGGGAGCAGGGGACGGTGAAGCTTTCTTT
TRBV6-6,-,-,TRBJ1-6,CASSYSYDRYSPLHF,TGTGCCAGCAGTTACTCGTATGACAGATATTCACCCCTCCACTTT
TRBV4-2,-,-,TRBJ2-6,CASSPKELFGGLSGANVLTF,TGTGCCAGCAGCCCTAAGGAGCTATTTGGGGGGCTCTCTGGGGCCAACGTCCTGACTTTC
TRBV7-8,-,-,TRBJ1-2,CASSLMRQANYGYTF,TGTGCCAGCAGCTTAATGAGACAGGCTAACTATGGCTACACCTTC
TRBV18,-,-,TRBJ1-3,CASSPWPGREGNTIYF,TGTGCCAGCTCACCCTGGCCCGGACGTGAGGGAAACACCATATATTTT
TRBV9,-,TRBD1,TRBJ2-5,CASSFPGTGNQETQYF,TGTGCCAGCAGCTTCCCCGGGACAGGGAACCAAGAGACCCAGTACTTC
TRBV30,-,TRBD1,TRBJ1-5,CAWSPTGTGVNQPQHF,TGTGCCTGGAGTCCAACCGGGACAGGGGTCAATCAGCCCCAGCATTTT
TRBV29-1,-,-,TRBJ1-3,CSVTFPSTGNTIYF,TGCAGCGTTACATTCCCAAGCACTGGAAACACCATATATTTT
TRBV10-3,once,TRBD2,TRBJ2-2,CAFPRGGASRHRGAVF,TGTGCCTTCCCTCGCGGGGGGGCCTCGAGACACCGGGGAGCTGTTTTT
TRBV6-5,once,-,TRBJ2-7,CASREDSPGRDEQYF,TGTGCCAGCAGAGAGGACAGCCCGGGGAGAGACGAGCAGTACTTC
TRBV27,-,TRBD2,TRBJ2-3,CASKVLAGQDTQYF,TGTGCCAGCAAGGTTTTAGCGGGGCAAGATACGCAGTATTTT
TRBV5-4,-,-,TRBJ1-2,CASRGWGGYTF,TGTGCCAGCAGGGGATGGGGAGGCTACACCTTC
TRBV6-5,-,-,TRBJ1-1,CASRPGGYTEAFF,TGTGCCAGCAGGCCGGGGGGATATACTGAAGCTTTCTTT
TRBV5-1,once,TRBD2,TRBJ2-1,CASSLTSGGAPANEQFF,TGCGCCAGCAGCTTGACTAGCGGGGGGGCCCCGGCCAATGAGCAGTTCTTC
TRBV6-2/TRBV6-3,-,-,TRBJ2-1,CASSYDYGGFNEQFF,TGTGCCAGCAGTTACGATTATGGGGGTTTCAATGAGCAGTTCTTC
TRBV7-9,-,-,TRBJ1-1,CASSSPRGLRAFF,TGTGCCAGCAGCTCCCCTCGGGGATTAAGGGCTTTCTTT
TRBV2,-,-,TRBJ1-2,CASSPTGYGYTF,TGTGCCAGCAGTCCCACAGGGTATGGCTACACCTTC
TRBV14,-,-,TRBJ1-1,CASSQNRYGEAFF,TGTGCCAGCAGCCAGAACAGGTATGGTGAAGCTTTCTTT
TRBV5-4,-,-,TRBJ2-5,CASSIQETQYF,TGTGCCAGCAGCATCCAAGAGACCCAGTACTTC
TRBV30,-,TRBD2,TRBJ2-3,CAWLREDFMETSIADTQYF,TGTGCCTGGTTAAGGGAGGACTTTATGGAGACTAGCATCGCAGATACGCAGTATTTT
TRBV9,-,-,TRBJ2-3,CASSVVGDLTDTQYF,TGTGCCAGCAGCGTAGTTGGGGACCTCACAGATACGCAGTATTTT
TRBV29-1,-,-,TRBJ1-1,CSVGPGDTEAFF,TGCAGCGTAGGCCCGGGGGACACTGAAGCTTTCTTT
TRBV4-2,-,-,TRBJ1-3,CASRFSEGNTIYF,TGTGCCAGCAGGTTCTCAGAGGGAAACACCATATATTTT
TRBV12-5,-,-,TRBJ2-7,CASGSPGPFSYEQYF,TGTGCTAGTGGATCTCCGGGACCGTTCTCCTACGAGCAGTACTTC
TRBV11-2,-,-,TRBJ2-7,CASSPRADGSYEQYF,TGTGCCAGCAGCCCTAGGGCGGATGGATCCTACGAGCAGTACTTC
TRBV30,once,-,TRBJ1-5,CAWSRGAQPQHF,TGTGCCTGGAGTAGGGGGGCTCAGCCCCAGCATTTT
TRBV3-1/TRBV3-2,-,-,TRBJ1-2,CASSPTGIYGYTF,TGTGCCAGCAGCCCTACAGGAATCTATGGCTACACCTTC
TRBV2,-,TRBD2,TRBJ2-3,CASRVLAGGGDTQYF,TGTGCCAGCAGAGTCCTAGCGGGGGGAGGAGATACGCAGTATTTT
TRBV10-3,-,TRBD1,TRBJ1-2,CAISEGRGPEDGYTF,TGTGCCATCAGTGAGGGGAGGGGGCCTGAAGATGGCTACACCTTC
TRBV28,-,-,TRBJ1-2,CASSPPRTANYGYTF,TGTGCCAGCAGTCCTCCCCGGACGGCTAACTATGGCTACACCTTC
TRBV7-8,-,-,TRBJ1-3,CASSLSVNQRQETIYF,TGTGCCAGCAGCTTATCAGTGAACCAAAGACAGGAGACCATATATTTT
TRBV7-9,-,TRBD2,TRBJ2-3,CASSLVFGLADTDTQYF,TGTGCCAGCAGCTTAGTTTTTGGACTAGCGGACACAGATACGCAGTATTTT
TRBV27,few,TRBD1,TRBJ2-7,CASSLCWDRPYYEQYF,TGTGCCAGCAGTTTATGTTGGGACAGACCCTACTACGAGCAGTACTTC
TRBV6-1,-,TRBD1,TRBJ1-2,CASSEGTTGTGYGYTF,TGTGCCAGCAGTGAAGGAACGACAGGGACCGGCTATGGCTACACCTTC
TRBV2,-,TRBD2,TRBJ2-1,CASQWTSGENEQFF,TGTGCCAGCCAGTGGACTAGCGGGGAGAATGAGCAGTTCTTC
TRBV24-1,-,-,TRBJ1-5,CATSVLGQPQHF,TGTGCCACCAGTGTATTGGGGCAGCCCCAGCATTTT
TRBV21-1,-,-,TRBJ1-5,CASRVLRDSYSYQPQHF,TGTGCCAGCAGGGTACTCCGGGACAGCTACTCATATCAGCCCCAGCATTTT
TRBV30,-,-,TRBJ2-1,CAWTPSRYNEQFF,TGTGCCTGGACTCCCTCTAGGTACAATGAGCAGTTCTTC
TRBV4-2,once,TRBD2,TRBJ2-3,CASSQEWRGGLGDTQYF,TGTGCCAGCAGCCAAGAGTGGCGGGGGGGCTTGGGCGATACGCAGTATTTT
TRBV6-2/TRBV6-3,-,-,TRBJ2-1,CASSYSQRISYNEQFF,TGTGCCAGCAGTTACTCGCAGCGGATCTCCTACAATGAGCAGTTCTTC
TRBV6-5,medium-sized,-,TRBJ2-2,CASNRRDTGELFF,TGTGCCAGCAATAGAAGAGACACCGGGGAGCTGTTTTTT
TRBV7-8,-,-,TRBJ1-1,CASSSSKITANTEAFF,TGTGCCAGCAGCTCAAGTAAGATAACAGCGAACACTGAAGCTTTCTTT
TRBV13,-,-,TRBJ1-6,CASSLGAGLNSPLHF,TGTGCCAGCAGCTTAGGAGCCGGACTGAATTCACCCCTCCACTTT
TRBV3-1/TRBV3-2,once,TRBD1,TRBJ2-1,CASSPADREHEQFF,TGTGCCAGCAGTCCCGCGGACAGGGAACATGAGCAGTTCTTC
TRBV6-6,-,TRBD1,TRBJ1-5,CASSRRVTGQGNQPQHF,TGTGCCAGCAGCCGACGGGTAACGGGACAGGGCAATCAGCCCCAGCATTTT
TRBV6-5,-,-,TRBJ1-1,CASSYSTVPNTEAFF,TGTGCCAGCAGTTACTCGACAGTTCCGAACACTGAAGCTTTCTTT
TRBV12-2,-,-,TRBJ1-1,CASRLGKGPLEEAFF,TGTGCAAGTCGCTTAGGGAAGGGCCCGCTAGAAGAGGCTTTCTTT
TRBV7-9,-,-,TRBJ1-3,CASSLDRDGRSGNTIYF,TGTGCCAGCAGCTTAGATCGGGACGGGCGCTCTGGAAACACCATATATTTT
TRBV3-1/TRBV3-2,-,TRBD1,TRBJ1-4,CASSHIRDREDCTTNEKLFF,TGTGCCAGCAGCCATATCCGGGACAGGGAAGATTGTACAACTAATGAAAAACTGTTTTTT
TRBV7-6,-,TRBD2,TRBJ2-5,CASSLVQLAGKQETQYF,TGTGCCAGCAGCTTAGTTCAGCTAGCGGGGAAACAAGAGACCCAGTACTTC
TRBV29-1,-,-,TRBJ1-1,CSVGGLGRVNTEAFF,TGCAGCGTTGGAGGGTTAGGCCGTGTGAACACTGAAGCTTTCTTT
TRBV4-2,-,TRBD2,TRBJ2-3,CASSHGLASNTQYF,TGTGCCAGCAGCCACGGACTAGCGTCAAATACGCAGTATTTT
TRBV5-5,-,-,TRBJ2-2,CASNSGGQSNTGELFF,TGTGCCAGCAACTCCGGGGGACAGTCGAACACCGGGGAGCTGTTTTTT
TRBV6-5,-,TRBD1,TRBJ1-2,CASSLTGGDGYTF,TGTGCCAGCAGCTTAACAGGGGGCGATGGCTACACCTTC
TRBV30,-,-,TRBJ1-1,CAWSGTTPGETEAFF,TGTGCCTGGAGCGGGACTACTCCAGGGGAGACTGAAGCTTTCTTT
TRBV21-1,-,-,TRBJ1-2,CASSKLRDRGEIGYTF,TGTGCCAGCAGCAAACTCCGTGACAGGGGAGAAATTGGCTACACCTTC
TRBV25-1,-,TRBD1,TRBJ2-3,CASSELNRGTDTQYF,TGTGCCAGCAGTGAATTGAACAGGGGGACAGATACGCAGTATTTT
TRBV7-2,-,TRBD2,TRBJ2-3,CASSLVGTSGTDTQYF,TGTGCCAGCAGCTTAGTCGGGACTAGCGGGACAGATACGCAGTATTTT